The T cell receptor beta chain described here comes from a study of blood T cell repertoires in COVID-19. At the level of the study: Sample material is recorded as cDNA or gDNA derived from T cells, B-cell-depleted T cells, or PBMCs.

Everyone who took part was roughly 18 to 100 years old, and they came from 20 to 25 US areas. Sequencing used immunoSEQ multiplex PCR; TCRdb keeps in-frame clones, though not all of them. Among approximately 170,000 clones, around 79% were seen once, and the ten largest hold under 20%. What was sequenced was PBMCs or T cells enriched from blood (not recorded which). This sequence was found in a woman between 65 and 79 years old in a cohort exposed to, infected with or recovered from COVID-19 (not recorded which).

Here the CDR3 reads CASSYLGQRNTEAFF. In nucleotides, the CDR3 is TGTGCCAGCAGTTACCTTGGACAGAGGAACACTGAAGCTTTCTTT. The J gene is TRBJ1-1, the V gene TRBV6-6, with a weak D call TRBD1 (6 bases). Germline CDR1 MNHNY, CDR2 SVGAGI (reference sequence). This CDR3 has 15 amino acids. Between the trimmed V and J ends, which lost 2 bases and 1 base, there was a span of 11 bases.